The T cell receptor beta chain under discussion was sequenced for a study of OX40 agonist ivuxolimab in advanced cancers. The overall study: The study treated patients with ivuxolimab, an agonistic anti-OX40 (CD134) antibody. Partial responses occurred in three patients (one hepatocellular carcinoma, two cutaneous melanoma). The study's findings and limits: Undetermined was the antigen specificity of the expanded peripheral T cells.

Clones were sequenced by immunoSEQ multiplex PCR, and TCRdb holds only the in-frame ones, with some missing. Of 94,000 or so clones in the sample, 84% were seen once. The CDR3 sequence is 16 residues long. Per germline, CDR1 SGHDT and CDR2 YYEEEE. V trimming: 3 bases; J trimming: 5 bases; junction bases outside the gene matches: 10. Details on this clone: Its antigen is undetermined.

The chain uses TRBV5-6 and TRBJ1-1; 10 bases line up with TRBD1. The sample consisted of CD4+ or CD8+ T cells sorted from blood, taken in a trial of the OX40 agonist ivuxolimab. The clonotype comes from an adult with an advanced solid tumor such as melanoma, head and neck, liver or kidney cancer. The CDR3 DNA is TGTGCCAGCAGCTCACATCCCGGGACAGGGGAAACTGAAGCTTTCTTT. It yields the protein CASSSHPGTGETEAFF.